Presented here are 20 T cell receptor beta chains from one specimen sequenced in a study of T cells after posttransplantation cyclophosphamide. The repertoire was sequenced with immunoSEQ multiplex PCR; TCRdb's copy has only in-frame clones and lacks some. Found here are 15,000 to 20,000 clones, approximately 80% of them singletons; the top ten hold approximately 3%. Controls had myeloablative marrow grafts with methotrexate and calcineurin inhibitor, sampled at 1 year. The sequencing here drew on PBMCs, taken 441 days after allogeneic stem cell transplant with calcineurin inhibitor and methotrexate. These receptors were taken from a young adult male patient who received an allogeneic stem cell transplant from an unrelated donor, was CMV-positive, and had acute and chronic GVHD. Some of these T cells may belong to the graft donor.

The J gene is TRBJ2-1, the V gene TRBV9; D is possibly TRBD2 (5 bases). Trimming left V 4 bases short and J 3 bases short, with 11 bases between. This CDR3 contains 14 residues. Germline assignment: CDR1 SGDLS and CDR2 YYNGEE. The CDR3: CASSPTSDYNEQFF. The CDR3 region has the DNA TGTGCCAGCAGCCCTACTAGTGACTACAATGAGCAGTTCTTC.

This clone has only a few counts. The chain uses TRBV19 and TRBJ1-4; a possible D gene is TRBD1 (5 bases). Germline loops: CDR1 LNHDA, CDR2 SQIVND (reference sequence). This CDR3 has 18 residues. Trimming shortened V by 7 bases and J by 2 bases, and 23 bases separated the two germline ends. The CDR3 loop is CASKTGLLMGFTNEKLFF. CDR3 coding DNA: TGTGCCAGTAAAACGGGACTCCTAATGGGCTTCACTAATGAAAAACTGTTTTTT.

This sequence joins TRBV5-6 and TRBJ2-6; no definite D call. Trimming took 3 bases from V and 0 from J, leaving 10 bases between them. Looked up from germline, CDR1 is SGHDT and CDR2 is YYEEEE. This CDR3 is built from 16 residues. CDR3: CASSSLIDSGANVLTF. As DNA, the CDR3 is TGTGCCAGCAGCTCCTTAATAGACTCTGGGGCCAACGTCCTGACTTTC.

The genes are TRBV13 and TRBJ1-2, with TRBD1 identical over 7 bases. Unmatched junction bases numbered 4, after V lost 2 bases and J lost 4 bases. The germline CDR1 and CDR2 sequences are PRHDT and FYEKMQ (reference sequence). This CDR3 has 14 amino acids. In DNA, the CDR3 is TGTGCCAGCAGCTTAAGGGACAGTTCCTATGGCTACACCTTC. Translating gives CASSLRDSSYGYTF.

J is TRBJ2-5 and V is TRBV5-1, with 9 bases aligning to TRBD1. This CDR3 is 17 amino acids long. The V gene's germline CDR1 is SGHRS and CDR2 YFSETQ. J lost 14 bases, V lost 4 bases, and 24 bases had no gene match. The CDR3: CASSHGFLSGQGPRGYF. CDR3 coding DNA: TGCGCCAGCAGCCACGGCTTCCTTTCGGGACAGGGTCCGAGGGGTTACTTC.

This clone has only a few counts. The V gene is TRBV2, the J gene TRBJ1-4; D perhaps matches TRBD1 (6 bases). The CDR3 runs to 13 residues. CDR1 is SNHLY, CDR2 FYNNEI, per germline. Between the trimmed V and J ends, which lost 7 bases and 3 bases, there was a span of 9 bases. CDR3 nucleotide sequence: TGTGCCAGCATAGCAGGGGCTAATGAAAAACTGTTTTTT. Protein product: CASIAGANEKLFF. The full variable domain, with the rest looked up from reference TRBV2 and TRBJ1-4, is EPEVTQTPSHQVTQMGQEVILRCVPISNHLYFYWYRQILGQKVEFLVSFYNNEISEKSEIFDDQFSVERPDGSNFTLKIRSTKLEDSAMYFCASIAGANEKLFFGSGTQLSVL.

This clone was recorded once. The J gene is TRBJ2-1, the V gene TRBV4-2; 7 bases align to TRBD1. CDR1 is LGHNA and CDR2 is YNFKEQ in the germline V gene. This CDR3 comprises 16 residues. The junction had 4 bases not matched to a gene; V was cut back by 2 bases and J by 0 bases. The CDR3 sequence is CASSQPGQSSYNEQFF. The DNA of the CDR3 is TGTGCCAGCAGCCAACCGGGACAGAGCTCCTACAATGAGCAGTTCTTC.

V is TRBV18 and J is TRBJ2-5; 9 nucleotides agree with TRBD1. The DNA matches TRBJ2-7 better at its end, which makes the J call doubtful. The CDR3 is made up of 15 amino acids. Germline V gene data show CDR1 as KGHSH and CDR2 as LQKENI. The CDR3 DNA reads TGTGCCAGCTCACTAGGACAGGGGACAACCTACGAGCAGTACTTC. This sequence encodes CASSLGQGTTYEQYF.

The CDR3 DNA follows: TGTGCCAGTAGTACCGGACAGGGATACTCCTACGAGCAGTACTTC. Its protein is CASSTGQGYSYEQYF. The rearrangement uses TRBV19 and TRBJ2-7, with 8 bases matching TRBD1. Germline lookup yields CDR1 LNHDA and CDR2 SQIVND (reference sequence). CDR3 size: 15 residues. The trim removed 4 bases at V and 0 bases at J, leaving 5 bases unmatched.

This clone has only a few counts. The J gene is TRBJ2-7, the V gene TRBV19, with D possibly TRBD2 on 6 matching bases. Germline V lookup: CDR1 LNHDA, CDR2 SQIVND (reference sequence). V was clipped by 6 bases and J by 3 bases, with 18 bases between them. The CDR3 has 15 amino acids. As DNA, the CDR3 is TGTGCCAGTAGAAAGGAGACTAGATCGGGCTACGAGCAGTACTTC. Its protein is CASRKETRSGYEQYF.

This clone is a singleton in its sample. A read error may account for a junction end that differs from germline. The rearrangement uses TRBV28 and TRBJ2-7, with 12 bases fitting TRBD2. The CDR3 loop spans 15 amino acids. From germline, CDR1 is MDHEN and CDR2 SYDVKM. The CDR3 loop reads CASSSGLAGPAGLDF. CDR3 coding DNA: TGTGCCAGCAGTTCGGGACTAGCGGGCCCCGCAGGGTTGGATTTC.

The chain links TRBV7-6 to TRBJ2-3; 13 bases align to TRBD2. V was pared by 5 bases and J by 5 bases, with 7 bases of the junction left unmatched. The germline CDR1 and CDR2 sequences are SGHVS and FNYEAQ. CDR3 length equals 16 residues. The CDR3: CASSHGTSGVEDTQYF. The DNA for the CDR3 is TGTGCCAGCAGCCATGGGACTAGCGGGGTGGAAGATACGCAGTATTTT.

The chain couples TRBV7-9 to TRBJ1-3; D not resolved. Deletions cut 5 bases from V and 0 bases from J, with 14 bases between. CDR1 SEHNR and CDR2 FQNEAQ come from the germline V gene (reference sequence). The CDR3 loop spans 16 amino acids. The CDR3 spells CASSQEIQSSGNTIYF. The CDR3 coding sequence is TGTGCCAGCAGCCAAGAGATCCAAAGCTCTGGAAACACCATATATTTT.

The V call is TRBV5-5, the J call TRBJ1-1; TRBD1 is a possible D gene (6 bases). CDR1 and CDR2 (germline): SGHKS, YYEKEE (reference sequence). The CDR3 consists of 16 residues. Trimming took 1 base from V and 3 from J, leaving 16 bases between them. CDR3 residues: CASSLSRGAMYTEAFF. The CDR3 DNA is TGTGCCAGCAGCTTGTCGCGGGGGGCTATGTACACTGAAGCTTTCTTT.

This clone was picked up a small number of times. The chain is built from TRBV6-1 and TRBJ1-1, with D tentatively TRBD1 (5 bases). The germline V and J ends were trimmed by 1 base and 11 bases, with 14 bases remaining between them. CDR1 and CDR2 from the germline V gene are MNHNS and SASEGT. The CDR3 contains 13 residues. This chain's CDR3 is CASSEEGQGKAFF. CDR3 bases: TGTGCCAGCAGTGAAGAGGGGCAGGGTAAGGCTTTCTTT.

This clone was seen just once. This sequence joins TRBV29-1 and TRBJ2-7; D may be TRBD1 (5 bases). This CDR3 has 12 amino acids. V was shortened by 2 bases and J by 5 bases, with 10 bases between the two germline ends. Germline V gene lookup returns CDR1 SQVTM and CDR2 ANQGSEA. The CDR3 here is CSVERQGHEQYF. CDR3 nucleotide sequence: TGCAGCGTTGAACGCCAGGGCCACGAGCAGTACTTC.

The chain joins TRBV19 to TRBJ2-5; 8 bases match TRBD2. This CDR3 comprises 14 residues. CDR1 and CDR2 (germline): LNHDA, SQIVND (reference sequence). Losses at the gene ends were 4 bases for V and 2 bases for J; bases not matched to a gene: 3. CDR3 sequence (DNA): TGTGCCAGTAGTACTAGCGGGCATCAAGAGACCCAGTACTTC. Its protein is CASSTSGHQETQYF. The full variable domain, in which reference TRBV19 and TRBJ2-5 provide the parts outside the CDR3, is DGGITQSPKYLFRKEGQNVTLSCEQNLNHDAMYWYRQDPGQGLRLIYYSQIVNDFQKGDIAEGYSVSREKKESFPLTVTSAQKNPTAFYLCASSTSGHQETQYFGPGTRLLVL.

V and J are TRBV29-1 and TRBJ2-7, with 13 positions matching TRBD2. The germline CDR1 and CDR2 sequences are SQVTM and ANQGSEA. The CDR3 totals 13 residues. V was pared by 6 bases and J by 5 bases, with 4 bases of the junction left unmatched. For the CDR3, the DNA is TGCAGCGTCGGACTAGCGGGAGCCCACGAGCAGTACTTC. Protein product: CSVGLAGAHEQYF.

This chain uses TRBV10-2 with TRBJ2-5; TRBD2 agrees at 9 bases. The V gene end was trimmed by 7 bases and the J gene end by 5 bases; junction bases not matched to a gene: 11. This CDR3 has 15 residues. Germline CDR1 and CDR2: WSHSY and SAAADI. CDR3 nucleotides: TGCGCCAGCACAGCAGAGCGGGAGGCCGGTGAGACCCAGTACTTC. Protein: CASTAEREAGETQYF.

This clone has more than one count but fewer than ten. V gene TRBV28 combines with J gene TRBJ1-5, with 7 bases that match TRBD1. This CDR3 comprises 15 residues. Germline CDR1 and CDR2: MDHEN and SYDVKM. The V segment lost 6 bases and the J segment 8 bases; nucleotides outside the gene matches: 13. The CDR3, as DNA: TGTGCCAGCAGAGGTTTGCGGGACAGCCTCGAGCCCCAGCATTTT. It encodes CASRGLRDSLEPQHF.